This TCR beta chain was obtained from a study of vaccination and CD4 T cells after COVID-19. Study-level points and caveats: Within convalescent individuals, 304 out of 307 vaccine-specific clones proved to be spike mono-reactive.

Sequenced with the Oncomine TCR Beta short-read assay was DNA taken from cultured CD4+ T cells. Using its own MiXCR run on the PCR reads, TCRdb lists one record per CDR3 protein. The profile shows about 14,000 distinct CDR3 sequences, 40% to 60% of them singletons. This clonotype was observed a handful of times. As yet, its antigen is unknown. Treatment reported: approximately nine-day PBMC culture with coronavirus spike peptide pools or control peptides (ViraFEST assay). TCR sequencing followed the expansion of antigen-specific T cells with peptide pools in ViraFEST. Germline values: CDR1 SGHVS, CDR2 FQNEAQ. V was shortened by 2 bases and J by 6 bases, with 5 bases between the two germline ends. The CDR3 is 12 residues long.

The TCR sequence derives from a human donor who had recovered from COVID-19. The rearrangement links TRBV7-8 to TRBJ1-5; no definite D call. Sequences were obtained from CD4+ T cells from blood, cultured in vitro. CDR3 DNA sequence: TGTGCCAGCAGCTTACAGACTCAGCCCCAGCATTTT. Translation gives CASSLQTQPQHF. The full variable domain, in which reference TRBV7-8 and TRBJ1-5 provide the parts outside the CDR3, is GAGVSQSPRYKVAKRGQDVALRCDPISGHVSLFWYQQALGQGPEFLTYFQNEAQLDKSGLPSDRFFAERPEGSVSTLKIQRTQQEDSAVYLCASSLQTQPQHFGDGTRLSIL.